The following is a T cell receptor beta chain sequence with its context. Its target is unknown. The entry originates in a study of T cell responses to AZD1222 COVID-19 vaccine. Libraries were prepared by immunoSEQ multiplex PCR; TCRdb keeps only in-frame clonotypes and omits some of them. The sample yields over 150,000 clones, roughly 90% seen once. CDR3 length equals 14 residues. In germline, CDR1 is MNHEY, CDR2 SMNVEV (reference sequence). Trimming shortened V by 8 bases and J by 4 bases, and 18 bases separated the two germline ends. Whole-study findings and limits: Vaccine-associated CD4 TCRs ranged over spike, dominating at 160-218 and 743-854. Breadth and depth of Spike-specific TCRs rose after two AZD1222 doses. Donor demographics were predominantly white British with a female majority; clonal diversity may be underestimated.

The rearrangement joins TRBV27 to TRBJ2-7; TRBD1 or TRBD2 may be the D gene (5 bases each). The sequences come from peripheral blood, collected on day 0 of MenACWY control vaccination. The source of this sequence is an adult in good health. DNA of the CDR3: TGTGCCAGCCAGACCAGGGACGGCGGTTACGAGCAGTACTTC. Its protein product is CASQTRDGGYEQYF.